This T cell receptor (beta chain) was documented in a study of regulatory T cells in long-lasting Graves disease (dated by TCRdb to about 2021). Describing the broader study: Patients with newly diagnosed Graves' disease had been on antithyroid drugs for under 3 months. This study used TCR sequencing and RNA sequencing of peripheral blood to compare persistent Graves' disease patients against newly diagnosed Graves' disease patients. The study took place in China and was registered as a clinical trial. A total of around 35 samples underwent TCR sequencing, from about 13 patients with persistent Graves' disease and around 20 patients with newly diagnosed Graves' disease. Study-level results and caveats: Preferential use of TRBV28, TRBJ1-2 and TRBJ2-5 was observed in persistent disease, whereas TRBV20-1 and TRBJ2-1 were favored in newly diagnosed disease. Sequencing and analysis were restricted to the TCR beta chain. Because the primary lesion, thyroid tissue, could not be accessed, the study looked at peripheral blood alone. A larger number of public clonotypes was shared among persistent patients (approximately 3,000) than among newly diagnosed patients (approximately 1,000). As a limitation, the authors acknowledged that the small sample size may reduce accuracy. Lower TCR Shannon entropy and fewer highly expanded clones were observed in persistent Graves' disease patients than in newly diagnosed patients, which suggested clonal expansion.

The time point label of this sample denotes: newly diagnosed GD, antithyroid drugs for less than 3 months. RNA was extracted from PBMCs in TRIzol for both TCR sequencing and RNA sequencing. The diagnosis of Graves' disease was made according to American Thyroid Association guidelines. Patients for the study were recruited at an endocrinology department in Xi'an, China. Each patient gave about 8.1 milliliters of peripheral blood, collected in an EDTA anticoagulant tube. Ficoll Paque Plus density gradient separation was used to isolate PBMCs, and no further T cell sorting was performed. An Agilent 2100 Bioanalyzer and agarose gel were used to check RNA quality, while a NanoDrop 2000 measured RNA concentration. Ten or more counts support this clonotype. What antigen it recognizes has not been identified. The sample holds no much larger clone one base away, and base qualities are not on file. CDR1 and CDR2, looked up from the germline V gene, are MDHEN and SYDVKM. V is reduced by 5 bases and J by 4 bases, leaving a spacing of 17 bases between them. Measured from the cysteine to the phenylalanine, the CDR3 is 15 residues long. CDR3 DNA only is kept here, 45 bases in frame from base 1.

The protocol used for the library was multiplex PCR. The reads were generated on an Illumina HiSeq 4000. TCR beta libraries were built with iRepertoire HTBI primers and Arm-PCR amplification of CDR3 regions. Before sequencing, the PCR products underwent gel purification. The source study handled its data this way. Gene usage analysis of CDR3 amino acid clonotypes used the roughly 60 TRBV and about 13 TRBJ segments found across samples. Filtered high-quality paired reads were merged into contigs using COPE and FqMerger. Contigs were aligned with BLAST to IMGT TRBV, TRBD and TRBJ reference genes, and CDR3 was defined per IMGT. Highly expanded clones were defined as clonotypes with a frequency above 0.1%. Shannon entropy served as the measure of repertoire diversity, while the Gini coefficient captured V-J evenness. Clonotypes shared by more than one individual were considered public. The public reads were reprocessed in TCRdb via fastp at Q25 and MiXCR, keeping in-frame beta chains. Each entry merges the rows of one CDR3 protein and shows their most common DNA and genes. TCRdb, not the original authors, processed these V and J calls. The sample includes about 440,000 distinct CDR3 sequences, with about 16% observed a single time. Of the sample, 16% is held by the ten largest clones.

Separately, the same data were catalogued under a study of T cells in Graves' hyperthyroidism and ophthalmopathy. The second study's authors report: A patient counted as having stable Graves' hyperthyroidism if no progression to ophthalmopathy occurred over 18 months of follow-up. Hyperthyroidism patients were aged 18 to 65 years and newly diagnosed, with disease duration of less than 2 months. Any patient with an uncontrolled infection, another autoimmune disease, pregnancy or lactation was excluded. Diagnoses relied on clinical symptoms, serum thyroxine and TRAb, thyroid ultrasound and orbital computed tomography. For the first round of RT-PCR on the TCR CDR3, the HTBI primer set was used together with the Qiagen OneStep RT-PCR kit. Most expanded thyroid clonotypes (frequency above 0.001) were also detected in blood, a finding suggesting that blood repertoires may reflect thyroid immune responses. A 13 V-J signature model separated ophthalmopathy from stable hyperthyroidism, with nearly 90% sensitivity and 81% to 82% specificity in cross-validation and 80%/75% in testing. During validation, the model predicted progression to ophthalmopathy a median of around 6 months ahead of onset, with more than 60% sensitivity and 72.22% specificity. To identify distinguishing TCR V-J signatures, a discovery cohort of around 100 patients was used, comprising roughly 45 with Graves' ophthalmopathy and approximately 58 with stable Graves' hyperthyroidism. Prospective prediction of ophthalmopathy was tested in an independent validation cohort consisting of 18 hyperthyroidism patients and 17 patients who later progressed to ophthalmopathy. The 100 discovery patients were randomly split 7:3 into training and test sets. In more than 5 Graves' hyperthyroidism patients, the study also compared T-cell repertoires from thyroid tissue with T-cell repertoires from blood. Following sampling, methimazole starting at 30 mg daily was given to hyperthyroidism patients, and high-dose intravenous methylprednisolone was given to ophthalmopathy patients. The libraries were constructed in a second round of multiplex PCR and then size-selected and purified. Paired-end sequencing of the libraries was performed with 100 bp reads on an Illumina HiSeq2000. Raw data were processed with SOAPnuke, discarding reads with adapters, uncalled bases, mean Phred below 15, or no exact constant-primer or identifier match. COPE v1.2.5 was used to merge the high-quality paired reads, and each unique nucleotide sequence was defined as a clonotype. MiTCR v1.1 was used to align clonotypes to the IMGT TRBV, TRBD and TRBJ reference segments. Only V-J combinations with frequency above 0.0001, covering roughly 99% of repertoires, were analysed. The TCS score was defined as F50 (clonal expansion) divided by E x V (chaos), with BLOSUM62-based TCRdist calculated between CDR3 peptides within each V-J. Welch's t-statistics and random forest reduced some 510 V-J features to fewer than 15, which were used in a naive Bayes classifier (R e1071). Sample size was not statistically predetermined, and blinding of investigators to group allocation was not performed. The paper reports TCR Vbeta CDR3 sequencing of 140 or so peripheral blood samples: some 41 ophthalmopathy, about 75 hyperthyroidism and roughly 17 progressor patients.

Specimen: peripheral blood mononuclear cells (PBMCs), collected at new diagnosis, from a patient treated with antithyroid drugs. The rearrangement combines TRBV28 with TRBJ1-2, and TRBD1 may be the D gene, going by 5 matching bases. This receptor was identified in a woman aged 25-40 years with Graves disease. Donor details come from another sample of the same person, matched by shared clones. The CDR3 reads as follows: CASSPPGPLVYGYTF. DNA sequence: TGTGCCAGCAGTCCTCCGGGACCGCTCGTCTATGGCTACACCTTC.